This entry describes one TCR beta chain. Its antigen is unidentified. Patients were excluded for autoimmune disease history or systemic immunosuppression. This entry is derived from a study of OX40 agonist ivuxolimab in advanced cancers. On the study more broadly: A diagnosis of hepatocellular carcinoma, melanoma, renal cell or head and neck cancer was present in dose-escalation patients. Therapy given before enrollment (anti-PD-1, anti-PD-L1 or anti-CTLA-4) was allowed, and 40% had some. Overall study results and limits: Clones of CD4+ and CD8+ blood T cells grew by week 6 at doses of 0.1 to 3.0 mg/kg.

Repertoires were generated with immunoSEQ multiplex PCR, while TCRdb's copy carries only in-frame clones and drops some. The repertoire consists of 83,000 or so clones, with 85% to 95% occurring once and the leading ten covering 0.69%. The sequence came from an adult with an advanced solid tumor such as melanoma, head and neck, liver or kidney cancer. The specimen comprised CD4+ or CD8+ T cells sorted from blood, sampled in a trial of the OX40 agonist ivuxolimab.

The CDR3 nucleotides read TGTGCCAGCAGTTTTCGAGAGCCCCAGCATTTT. This codes for CASSFREPQHF. The rearrangement joins TRBV28 to TRBJ1-5; D gene ambiguous. Trimming took 3 bases from V and 8 from J, leaving 5 bases between them. CDR1 and CDR2 (germline): MDHEN, SYDVKM. This CDR3 is built from 11 residues.